Listed below are T cell receptor beta chains from one sample, sequenced in a study of T cell clusters in autoimmune cytopenias. TCRdb reprocessed the multiplex PCR reads, with one entry per CDR3 protein and no DNA. This table lists 1,000 or so distinct CDR3 sequences. The source material was peripheral blood. The receptor set was obtained from a human donor with an autoimmune cytopenia or autoimmune hepatitis (not recorded which). Each CDR3 is given with its conserved first and last residue. Each record gives: clone size, J gene, V gene, CDR3 protein. Where a row states a size, it is once, few, many or the class of an expanded clone; other rows omit it.

clone size: .
J gene: TRBJ1-2
V gene: TRBV5-4
CDR3 protein: CASSLIGQGRSGGYTF

clone size: large
J gene: TRBJ2-1
V gene: TRBV19
CDR3 protein: CASTLGPANEQFF

clone size: .
J gene: TRBJ1-2
V gene: TRBV29-1
CDR3 protein: CSVEMAYGYTF

clone size: large
J gene: TRBJ2-3
V gene: TRBV5-4
CDR3 protein: CASTRSGGGTDTQYF

clone size: large
J gene: TRBJ2-1
V gene: TRBV19
CDR3 protein: CAISRTSGTYNEQFF

clone size: medium-sized
J gene: TRBJ1-1
V gene: TRBV6-6
CDR3 protein: CASSEISNTEAFF

clone size: .
J gene: TRBJ2-6
V gene: TRBV30
CDR3 protein: CAWRRTVSGANVLTF

clone size: .
J gene: TRBJ2-2
V gene: TRBV6-5
CDR3 protein: CASSYSTRYTGELFF

clone size: .
J gene: TRBJ2-3
V gene: TRBV5-6
CDR3 protein: CASSARVTDTQYF

clone size: .
J gene: TRBJ1-5
V gene: TRBV5-4
CDR3 protein: CASSLRTANQPQHF

clone size: medium-sized
J gene: TRBJ2-7
V gene: TRBV7-6
CDR3 protein: CASSAQGLAASRNEQYF

clone size: large
J gene: TRBJ1-2
V gene: TRBV12-3/TRBV12-4
CDR3 protein: CASSLTAYGYTF

clone size: medium-sized
J gene: TRBJ2-3
V gene: TRBV28
CDR3 protein: CASSRLAGGGPDTQYF

clone size: .
J gene: TRBJ2-7
V gene: TRBV29-1
CDR3 protein: CSVSTEDTYEQYF

clone size: .
J gene: TRBJ1-2
V gene: TRBV7-6
CDR3 protein: CASSLRGAGNGYTF

clone size: large
J gene: TRBJ1-4
V gene: TRBV12-3/TRBV12-4
CDR3 protein: CASSSYTTTNEKLFF

clone size: large
J gene: TRBJ2-3
V gene: TRBV27
CDR3 protein: CASGSSADTQYF

clone size: .
J gene: TRBJ1-6
V gene: TRBV29-1
CDR3 protein: CSVRWDSQSPLHF

clone size: medium-sized
J gene: TRBJ1-1
V gene: TRBV7-6
CDR3 protein: CASSLAPALNTEAFF

clone size: medium-sized
J gene: TRBJ1-6
V gene: TRBV5-1
CDR3 protein: CASSLESGPRALHF

clone size: medium-sized
J gene: TRBJ2-1
V gene: TRBV24-1
CDR3 protein: CATGSKGGINEQFF

clone size: .
J gene: TRBJ2-2
V gene: TRBV20-1
CDR3 protein: CSAPGQGAGELFF

clone size: medium-sized
J gene: TRBJ2-2
V gene: TRBV27
CDR3 protein: CASRRPGPNTGELFF

clone size: medium-sized
J gene: TRBJ2-2
V gene: TRBV20-1
CDR3 protein: CSARDKSRVGELFF

clone size: large
J gene: TRBJ2-7
V gene: TRBV5-6
CDR3 protein: CASREGQGLREQYF

clone size: .
J gene: TRBJ1-5
V gene: TRBV19
CDR3 protein: CASRRDQVRVNQPQHF

clone size: .
J gene: TRBJ1-3
V gene: TRBV10-3
CDR3 protein: CAIRQGPGNTIYF

clone size: medium-sized
J gene: TRBJ2-5
V gene: TRBV5-1
CDR3 protein: CASSLAPGGGETQYF

clone size: medium-sized
J gene: TRBJ1-5
V gene: TRBV12-3/TRBV12-4
CDR3 protein: CASSGLGNQPQHF

clone size: .
J gene: TRBJ1-1
V gene: TRBV12-3/TRBV12-4
CDR3 protein: CASRSLQGARTEAFF

clone size: medium-sized
J gene: TRBJ2-6
V gene: TRBV5-4
CDR3 protein: CASSLVVGPGANVLTF

clone size: .
J gene: TRBJ2-1
V gene: TRBV5-6
CDR3 protein: CASYVGVLNEQFF

clone size: medium-sized
J gene: TRBJ1-5
V gene: TRBV6-2/TRBV6-3
CDR3 protein: CASSGTGTGTREAQHF

clone size: large
J gene: TRBJ2-2
V gene: TRBV7-6
CDR3 protein: CASSLGAGVTGELFF

clone size: large
J gene: TRBJ2-5
V gene: TRBV6-5
CDR3 protein: CASSYSRTSGIQETQYF

clone size: large
J gene: TRBJ2-1
V gene: TRBV10-3
CDR3 protein: CAISYSGTSGIYNEQFF

clone size: large
J gene: TRBJ2-7
V gene: TRBV19
CDR3 protein: CASSIDYSYEQYF